This T cell receptor (beta chain) was identified in a study of blood T cell repertoires in COVID-19. Study context: Whether acute or convalescent, the COVID-19 samples came from the United States, Italy and Spain. Sample material is recorded as cDNA or gDNA derived from T cells, B-cell-depleted T cells, or PBMCs.

In the original workflow: Estimation of nucleated cell counts was performed using reference gene primer amplification. Method: immunoSEQ multiplex PCR; TCRdb's copy keeps in-frame clones and lacks some. That table supplies the V and J calls and clone size; D and trimming were determined from the DNA. Of 150,000 or so clones in the sample, about 86% were seen once. After removal of 3 bases from V and 2 bases from J, the junction contained 6 bases not matched to a gene. This CDR3 has 15 amino acids. Germline V CDR1 and CDR2: SGHNT, YYREEE (reference sequence). The sequencing input was peripheral blood. The chain links TRBV5-4 to TRBJ2-3; TRBD1 matches at 7 bases. This receptor was obtained from a man aged 50 or older with active or convalescent COVID-19. CDR3 protein: CASSSHRGSTDTQYF. The CDR3 coding sequence is TGTGCCAGCAGCTCACACAGGGGATCCACAGATACGCAGTATTTT.